This T cell receptor beta chain is from a study of PD-L1 blockade in urothelial cancer. Study-level information: Blood drawn 3 weeks (second dose) and 6 weeks after treatment start was analyzed. Blood samples had a median of approximately 150,000 T cells, 83,000 or so unique TCRs, and clonality approximately 0.08.

Only in-frame clones appear in the TCRdb table, and some are missing; sequencing was by immunoSEQ multiplex PCR. The table lists about 30,000 clones, about nine tenths of them singletons. Time point defined: peripheral blood 6 weeks after treatment start. Peripheral blood mononuclear cells were collected from every patient before and during treatment, yielding between 1 and 8 samples per patient. Germline V gene sequence: CDR1 SGHAT, CDR2 FQNNGV. This CDR3 is 15 amino acids long. V gave up 5 bases and J gave up 8 bases, with 18 bases separating them. The material was PBMCs, obtained around atezolizumab (anti-PD-L1) treatment. The chain is built from TRBV11-2 and TRBJ1-4, with no clear D. This clonotype was obtained from an elderly man with urothelial cancer. CDR3 in amino acids: CASSPPGFGREKLFF. The CDR3 nucleotides are TGTGCCAGCAGCCCCCCGGGCTTTGGGAGGGAAAAACTGTTTTTT.